These T cell receptor beta chains were read from a single sample in a study of post-analysis software for immune sequencing data. TCRdb called the PCR reads again in MiXCR, with one record for every CDR3 protein. The data hold under 900,000 distinct CDR3 sequences, with about 50% observed a single time. Sequenced material: blood. Receptors were obtained from a girl aged 5-17 years with multiple sclerosis. The CDR3 runs from the conserved cysteine through the conserved F or W. The order of the fields is V gene, J gene, clone size, D gene, CDR3 protein, CDR3 DNA. A D gene is named only where the DNA matches it firmly. Clone size, where shown, is once, few, many, or a class for clones that have expanded.

v_gene: TRBV5-5; j_gene: TRBJ2-7; abundance: few; d_gene: TRBD1; CDR3aa: CASSSGQGWIEQYF; CDR3nt: TGTGCCAGCAGCTCGGGACAGGGCTGGATCGAGCAGTACTTC
v_gene: TRBV12-3/TRBV12-4; j_gene: TRBJ1-2; abundance: .; d_gene: TRBD1; CDR3aa: CASSFQGANGYTF; CDR3nt: TGTGCCAGCAGTTTTCAGGGGGCTAATGGCTACACCTTC
v_gene: TRBV4-1; j_gene: TRBJ2-2; abundance: .; d_gene: TRBD2; CDR3aa: CASSQMTSGRGGELFF; CDR3nt: TGCGCCAGCAGCCAAATGACTAGCGGGAGGGGCGGGGAGCTGTTTTTT
v_gene: TRBV18; j_gene: TRBJ1-1; abundance: .; d_gene: .; CDR3aa: CASSPRVEAFF; CDR3nt: TGTGCCAGCTCACCACGTGTTGAAGCTTTCTTT
v_gene: TRBV20-1; j_gene: TRBJ2-3; abundance: .; d_gene: .; CDR3aa: CSASGLPNGTDTQYF; CDR3nt: TGCAGTGCTAGTGGGCTACCAAATGGCACAGATACGCAGTATTTT
v_gene: TRBV18; j_gene: TRBJ1-1; abundance: few; d_gene: .; CDR3aa: CASSPGGNTEAFF; CDR3nt: TGTGCCAGCTCACCCGGCGGTAACACTGAAGCTTTCTTT
v_gene: TRBV14; j_gene: TRBJ2-7; abundance: .; d_gene: TRBD2; CDR3aa: CASNQTSGTTYEQYF; CDR3nt: TGTGCCAGCAACCAAACTAGCGGGACTACCTACGAGCAGTACTTC
v_gene: TRBV12-5; j_gene: TRBJ2-1; abundance: .; d_gene: TRBD2; CDR3aa: CASGLLAGVSYNEQFF; CDR3nt: TGTGCTAGTGGTTTACTAGCGGGGGTCTCCTACAATGAGCAGTTCTTC
v_gene: TRBV3-1; j_gene: TRBJ2-1; abundance: .; d_gene: TRBD2; CDR3aa: CASSSLELAGGHEQFF; CDR3nt: TGTGCCAGCAGCTCCCTGGAGTTAGCGGGAGGGCATGAGCAGTTCTTC
v_gene: TRBV7-3; j_gene: TRBJ2-1; abundance: .; d_gene: .; CDR3aa: CASSPGRNYNEQFF; CDR3nt: TGTGCCAGCAGCCCCGGCCGAAACTACAATGAGCAGTTCTTC
v_gene: TRBV5-1; j_gene: TRBJ2-7; abundance: few; d_gene: TRBD1; CDR3aa: CASSFSGTAIYEQYF; CDR3nt: TGCGCCAGCAGCTTTTCCGGGACAGCGATATACGAGCAGTACTTC
v_gene: TRBV5-1; j_gene: TRBJ2-7; abundance: .; d_gene: TRBD2; CDR3aa: CASSPSGGLTYEQYF; CDR3nt: TGCGCCAGCAGCCCGTCGGGAGGGCTAACCTACGAGCAGTACTTC
v_gene: TRBV11-2; j_gene: TRBJ2-7; abundance: .; d_gene: TRBD1; CDR3aa: CASSRGQGIDEQYF; CDR3nt: TGTGCCAGCAGCCGGGGACAGGGGATCGACGAGCAGTACTTC
v_gene: TRBV20-1; j_gene: TRBJ2-7; abundance: .; d_gene: .; CDR3aa: CSARDLGASSYEQYF; CDR3nt: TGCAGTGCTAGAGATCTCGGCGCTAGCTCCTACGAGCAGTACTTC
v_gene: TRBV20-1; j_gene: TRBJ1-1; abundance: .; d_gene: .; CDR3aa: CSASKGHQNTEAFF; CDR3nt: TGCAGTGCTAGTAAGGGGCACCAGAACACTGAAGCTTTCTTT
v_gene: TRBV2; j_gene: TRBJ2-1; abundance: few; d_gene: TRBD2; CDR3aa: CASKTSGPEQFF; CDR3nt: TGTGCCAGCAAGACTAGCGGCCCCGAGCAGTTCTTC
v_gene: TRBV12-3/TRBV12-4; j_gene: TRBJ1-2; abundance: .; d_gene: TRBD1; CDR3aa: CASSFRGQGGYTF; CDR3nt: TGTGCCAGCAGTTTTAGGGGACAGGGGGGCTACACCTTC
v_gene: TRBV5-1; j_gene: TRBJ2-7; abundance: many; d_gene: TRBD2; CDR3aa: CASSGRAYEQYF; CDR3nt: TGCGCCAGCAGCGGGAGGGCCTACGAGCAGTACTTC
v_gene: TRBV11-2; j_gene: TRBJ2-4; abundance: .; d_gene: .; CDR3aa: CASSLGPGIAKNTQYF; CDR3nt: TGTGCCAGCAGCTTAGGTCCGGGGATTGCCAAAAACACTCAGTACTTC
v_gene: TRBV5-1; j_gene: TRBJ2-3; abundance: .; d_gene: .; CDR3aa: CASSFRGVQDTQYF; CDR3nt: TGCGCCAGCAGCTTCAGAGGGGTCCAAGATACGCAGTATTTT
v_gene: TRBV7-9; j_gene: TRBJ1-1; abundance: .; d_gene: .; CDR3aa: CASSFAATGNTEAFF; CDR3nt: TGTGCCAGCAGCTTCGCGGCTACCGGGAACACTGAAGCTTTCTTT
v_gene: TRBV12-3/TRBV12-4; j_gene: TRBJ2-7; abundance: few; d_gene: .; CDR3aa: CASSLGGSAYEQYF; CDR3nt: TGTGCCAGCAGTTTAGGAGGCAGCGCCTACGAGCAGTACTTC
v_gene: TRBV5-1; j_gene: TRBJ2-6; abundance: .; d_gene: TRBD1; CDR3aa: CASSLGTGGFSGASVLTF; CDR3nt: TGCGCCAGCAGCTTAGGGACAGGGGGCTTCTCTGGGGCCAGCGTCCTGACTTTC
v_gene: TRBV10-3; j_gene: TRBJ1-1; abundance: .; d_gene: TRBD1; CDR3aa: CATTTGQGPNTEAFF; CDR3nt: TGTGCCACCACAACCGGACAGGGGCCGAACACTGAAGCTTTCTTT
v_gene: TRBV20-1; j_gene: TRBJ2-3; abundance: .; d_gene: .; CDR3aa: CSASQAADTQYF; CDR3nt: TGCAGTGCTAGTCAGGCGGCAGATACGCAGTATTTT
v_gene: TRBV5-1; j_gene: TRBJ2-3; abundance: .; d_gene: .; CDR3aa: CASSLGGTRTDTQYF; CDR3nt: TGCGCCAGCAGCTTGGGCGGTACCCGCACAGATACGCAGTATTTT
v_gene: TRBV20-1; j_gene: TRBJ2-2; abundance: .; d_gene: TRBD1; CDR3aa: CSARGAGGVWYTGELFF; CDR3nt: TGCAGTGCTAGAGGGGCAGGGGGCGTCTGGTATACCGGGGAGCTGTTTTTT
v_gene: TRBV6-5; j_gene: TRBJ2-5; abundance: once; d_gene: .; CDR3aa: CASSYSGGNEQYF; CDR3nt: TGTGCCAGCAGTTACAGTGGGGGTAATGAGCAGTACTTC
v_gene: TRBV15; j_gene: TRBJ2-5; abundance: few; d_gene: .; CDR3aa: CATSRDQYGRQETQYF; CDR3nt: TGTGCCACCAGCAGAGATCAGTATGGCAGGCAAGAGACCCAGTACTTC
v_gene: TRBV18; j_gene: TRBJ2-5; abundance: .; d_gene: .; CDR3aa: CASSPNLQETQYF; CDR3nt: TGTGCCAGCTCACCAAACCTCCAAGAGACCCAGTACTTC
v_gene: TRBV6-5; j_gene: TRBJ2-7; abundance: once; d_gene: TRBD1; CDR3aa: CASRRGTGGSTYEQYF; CDR3nt: TGTGCCAGCAGGCGCGGGACAGGGGGCTCTACCTACGAGCAGTACTTC
v_gene: TRBV20-1; j_gene: TRBJ1-5; abundance: .; d_gene: .; CDR3aa: CSAFGRNNQPQHF; CDR3nt: TGCAGTGCCTTCGGACGGAACAATCAGCCCCAGCATTTT
v_gene: TRBV5-5; j_gene: TRBJ1-1; abundance: .; d_gene: .; CDR3aa: CASSPRQQNTEAFF; CDR3nt: TGTGCCAGCAGCCCCCGGCAGCAGAACACTGAAGCTTTCTTT
v_gene: TRBV9; j_gene: TRBJ2-5; abundance: .; d_gene: .; CDR3aa: CASSADQGLGETQYF; CDR3nt: TGTGCCAGCAGCGCCGATCAGGGGCTAGGGGAGACCCAGTACTTC
v_gene: TRBV20-1; j_gene: TRBJ2-5; abundance: .; d_gene: TRBD1; CDR3aa: CSAGEPRPDRVRETQYF; CDR3nt: TGCAGTGCTGGAGAACCCCGGCCAGACAGGGTGCGAGAGACCCAGTACTTC
v_gene: TRBV5-1; j_gene: TRBJ2-7; abundance: once; d_gene: TRBD1; CDR3aa: CASSYGGQGQYEQYF; CDR3nt: TGCGCCAGCAGCTACGGGGGACAGGGGCAGTACGAGCAGTACTTC
v_gene: TRBV7-6; j_gene: TRBJ2-7; abundance: few; d_gene: .; CDR3aa: CASSLGGGGGRYEQYF; CDR3nt: TGTGCCAGCAGCTTAGGAGGGGGCGGGGGCCGGTACGAGCAGTACTTC
v_gene: TRBV20-1; j_gene: TRBJ2-5; abundance: .; d_gene: .; CDR3aa: CSARDLFGPTQETQYF; CDR3nt: TGCAGTGCTAGAGATCTGTTCGGGCCTACCCAAGAGACCCAGTACTTC
v_gene: TRBV29-1; j_gene: TRBJ2-1; abundance: .; d_gene: TRBD2; CDR3aa: CSAPRSGTSAYNEQFF; CDR3nt: TGCAGCGCTCCTAGGTCCGGGACTAGCGCATACAATGAGCAGTTCTTC
v_gene: TRBV6-5; j_gene: TRBJ1-2; abundance: .; d_gene: TRBD1; CDR3aa: CASSPQGGGRGYTF; CDR3nt: TGTGCCAGCAGCCCCCAGGGAGGGGGCCGTGGCTACACCTTC
v_gene: TRBV9; j_gene: TRBJ2-3; abundance: .; d_gene: .; CDR3aa: CASSVAGGTSTDTQYF; CDR3nt: TGTGCCAGCAGCGTAGCGGGCGGTACTAGCACAGATACGCAGTATTTT
v_gene: TRBV7-2; j_gene: TRBJ1-2; abundance: once; d_gene: .; CDR3aa: CASSLGEGGTYGYTF; CDR3nt: TGTGCCAGCAGCTTAGGGGAGGGCGGAACCTATGGCTACACCTTC
v_gene: TRBV5-1; j_gene: TRBJ2-7; abundance: .; d_gene: .; CDR3aa: CASSLPGTNYEQYF; CDR3nt: TGCGCCAGCAGCCTCCCGGGAACCAACTACGAGCAGTACTTC
v_gene: TRBV4-2; j_gene: TRBJ2-1; abundance: .; d_gene: .; CDR3aa: CASSLTSGNRDEQFF; CDR3nt: TGTGCCAGCAGCCTAACATCGGGGAATAGGGATGAGCAGTTCTTC
v_gene: TRBV3-1; j_gene: TRBJ2-1; abundance: .; d_gene: .; CDR3aa: CASSQEVRTHRWGNEQFF; CDR3nt: TGTGCCAGCAGCCAAGAGGTGCGGACTCATCGGTGGGGCAATGAGCAGTTCTTC
v_gene: TRBV25-1; j_gene: TRBJ2-7; abundance: .; d_gene: .; CDR3aa: CATLTDSYEQYF; CDR3nt: TGTGCCACCTTAACAGACTCCTACGAGCAGTACTTC
v_gene: TRBV20-1; j_gene: TRBJ2-7; abundance: .; d_gene: .; CDR3aa: CSATGNVGRSYEQYF; CDR3nt: TGCAGTGCCACCGGGAATGTAGGGCGGTCCTACGAGCAGTACTTC
v_gene: TRBV10-3; j_gene: TRBJ2-7; abundance: .; d_gene: TRBD1; CDR3aa: CATYAGTGISYEQYF; CDR3nt: TGTGCCACCTACGCCGGGACAGGGATCTCCTACGAGCAGTACTTC
v_gene: TRBV6-1; j_gene: TRBJ2-1; abundance: few; d_gene: TRBD1; CDR3aa: CASSGRDRGSRNEQFF; CDR3nt: TGTGCCAGCAGTGGGAGGGACAGGGGGTCGAGAAATGAGCAGTTCTTC
v_gene: TRBV24-1; j_gene: TRBJ2-4; abundance: few; d_gene: .; CDR3aa: CATSDLSASCPLAKNIQYF; CDR3nt: TGTGCCACCAGTGATTTGTCGGCCAGCTGTCCTCTAGCCAAAAACATTCAGTACTTC
v_gene: TRBV4-1; j_gene: TRBJ2-1; abundance: few; d_gene: TRBD2; CDR3aa: CASSQEGLAGYSYNEQFF; CDR3nt: TGCGCCAGCAGCCAAGAGGGTCTAGCGGGCTACTCCTACAATGAGCAGTTCTTC
v_gene: TRBV3-1; j_gene: TRBJ2-1; abundance: many; d_gene: TRBD1; CDR3aa: CASSQTGVNEQFF; CDR3nt: TGTGCCAGCAGCCAAACAGGGGTTAATGAGCAGTTCTTC
v_gene: TRBV20-1; j_gene: TRBJ2-7; abundance: .; d_gene: TRBD2; CDR3aa: CSAGSGGLSSYEQYF; CDR3nt: TGCAGTGCGGGTAGCGGGGGGCTATCCTCCTACGAGCAGTACTTC
v_gene: TRBV6-5; j_gene: TRBJ1-2; abundance: .; d_gene: .; CDR3aa: CASSYAGGDYGYTF; CDR3nt: TGTGCCAGCAGTTACGCCGGGGGCGACTATGGCTACACCTTC
v_gene: TRBV20-1; j_gene: TRBJ2-3; abundance: few; d_gene: .; CDR3aa: CSAPRRPSSTDTQYF; CDR3nt: TGCAGTGCTCCCCGGCGCCCTAGTAGCACAGATACGCAGTATTTT
v_gene: TRBV6-5; j_gene: TRBJ2-7; abundance: few; d_gene: TRBD1; CDR3aa: CASSSGTGHYEQYF; CDR3nt: TGTGCCAGCAGCTCCGGGACAGGACACTACGAGCAGTACTTC
v_gene: TRBV14; j_gene: TRBJ2-2; abundance: .; d_gene: .; CDR3aa: CASSQRVGALNTGELFF; CDR3nt: TGTGCCAGCAGCCAAAGGGTGGGGGCCCTTAACACCGGGGAGCTGTTTTTT
v_gene: TRBV29-1; j_gene: TRBJ2-5; abundance: few; d_gene: TRBD2; CDR3aa: CSVRPAGREETQYF; CDR3nt: TGCAGCGTTCGCCCGGCAGGGAGGGAAGAGACCCAGTACTTC